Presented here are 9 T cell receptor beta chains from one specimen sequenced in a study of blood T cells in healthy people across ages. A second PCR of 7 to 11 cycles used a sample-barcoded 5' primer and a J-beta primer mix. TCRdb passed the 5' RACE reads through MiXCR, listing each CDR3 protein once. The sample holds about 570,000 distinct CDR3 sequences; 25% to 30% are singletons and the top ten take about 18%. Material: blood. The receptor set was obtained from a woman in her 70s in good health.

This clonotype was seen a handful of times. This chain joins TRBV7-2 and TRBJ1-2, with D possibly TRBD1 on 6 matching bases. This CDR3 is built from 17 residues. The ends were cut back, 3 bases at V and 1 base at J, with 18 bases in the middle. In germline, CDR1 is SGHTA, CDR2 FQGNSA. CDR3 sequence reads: CASSLGAGRLNNYGYTF. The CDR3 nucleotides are TGTGCCAGCAGCTTGGGGGCAGGGAGATTGAATAACTATGGCTACACCTTC.

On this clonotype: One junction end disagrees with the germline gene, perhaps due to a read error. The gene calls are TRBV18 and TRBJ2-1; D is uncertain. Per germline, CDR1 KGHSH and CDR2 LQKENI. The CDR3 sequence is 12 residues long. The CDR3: CASPPIDNEQFF. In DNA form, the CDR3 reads TGTGCCAGCCCACCAATTGACAATGAGCAGTTCTTC.

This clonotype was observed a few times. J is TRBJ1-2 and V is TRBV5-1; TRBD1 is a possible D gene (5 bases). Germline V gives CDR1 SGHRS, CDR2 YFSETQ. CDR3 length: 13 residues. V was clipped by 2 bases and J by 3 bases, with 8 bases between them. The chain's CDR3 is CASSLEQDYGYTF. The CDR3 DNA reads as TGCGCCAGCAGCTTAGAACAGGACTATGGCTACACCTTC. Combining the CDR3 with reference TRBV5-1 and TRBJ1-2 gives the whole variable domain KAGVTQTPRYLIKTRGQQVTLSCSPISGHRSVSWYQQTPGQGLQFLFEYFSETQRNKGNFPGRFSGRQFSNSRSEMNVSTLELGDSALYLCASSLEQDYGYTFGSGTRLTVV.

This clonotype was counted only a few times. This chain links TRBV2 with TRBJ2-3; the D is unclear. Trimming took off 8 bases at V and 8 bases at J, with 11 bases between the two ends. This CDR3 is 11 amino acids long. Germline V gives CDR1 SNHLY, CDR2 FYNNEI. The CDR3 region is CASALPSTQYF. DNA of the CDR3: TGTGCCAGCGCCTTACCGAGTACGCAGTATTTT.

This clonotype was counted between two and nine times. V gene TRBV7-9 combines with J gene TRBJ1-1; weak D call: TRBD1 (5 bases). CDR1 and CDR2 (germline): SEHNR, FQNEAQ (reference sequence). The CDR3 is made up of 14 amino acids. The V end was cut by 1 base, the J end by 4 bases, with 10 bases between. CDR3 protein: CASSLGRGSTEAFF. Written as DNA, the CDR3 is TGTGCCAGCAGCTTAGGGAGGGGAAGCACTGAAGCTTTCTTT.

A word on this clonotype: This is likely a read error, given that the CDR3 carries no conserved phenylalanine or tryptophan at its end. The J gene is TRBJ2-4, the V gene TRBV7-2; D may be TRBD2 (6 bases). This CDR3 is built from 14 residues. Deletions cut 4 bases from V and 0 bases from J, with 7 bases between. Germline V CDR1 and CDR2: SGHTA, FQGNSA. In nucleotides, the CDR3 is TGTGCCAGCAGCTCGGGACTAGCCAAAAACATTCAGTACGTC. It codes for CASSSGLAKNIQYV.

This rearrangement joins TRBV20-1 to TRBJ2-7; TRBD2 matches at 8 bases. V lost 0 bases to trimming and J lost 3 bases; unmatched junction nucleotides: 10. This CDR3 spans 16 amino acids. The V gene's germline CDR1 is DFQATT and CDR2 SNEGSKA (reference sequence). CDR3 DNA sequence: TGCAGTGCTAGAGAAATGGGGGCCGGGAGGGTCTACGAGCAGTACTTC. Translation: CSAREMGAGRVYEQYF.

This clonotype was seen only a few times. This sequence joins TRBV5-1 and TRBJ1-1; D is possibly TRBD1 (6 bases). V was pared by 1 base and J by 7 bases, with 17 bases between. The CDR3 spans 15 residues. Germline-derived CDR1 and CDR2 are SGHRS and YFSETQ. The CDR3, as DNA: TGCGCCAGCAGCTTGTCGGGGGGTGCGGGACATGAAGCTTTCTTT. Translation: CASSLSGGAGHEAFF.

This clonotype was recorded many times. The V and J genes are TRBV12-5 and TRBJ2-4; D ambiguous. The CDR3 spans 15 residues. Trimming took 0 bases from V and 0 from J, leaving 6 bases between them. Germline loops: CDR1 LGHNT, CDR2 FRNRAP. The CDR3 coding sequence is TGTGCTAGTGGTTTGGTACTCCAAGCCAAAAACATTCAGTACTTC. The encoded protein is CASGLVLQAKNIQYF.